Below are 26 T cell receptor beta chains sequenced from a single sample in a study of cytomegalovirus exposure and HLA in healthy donors. The PCR made use of 60 Vbeta and 13 Jbeta primers. Clones were read by immunoSEQ multiplex PCR, and TCRdb kept only the in-frame ones, dropping some. The repertoire consists of tens of thousands of clones, with roughly 84% occurring once and the leading ten covering 2.7%. Sequencing input: PBMCs. The receptor source for this set is a man in his thirties or forties in good health and CMV-seronegative.

The chain links TRBV18 to TRBJ2-7, with TRBD1 as a possible D gene (5 bases). The CDR3 runs to 14 residues. Trimming pared 5 bases from V and 0 bases from J, leaving 11 bases between. Germline CDR1 KGHSH, CDR2 LQKENI. The CDR3 loop reads CASSADSSSYEQYF. Written as DNA, the CDR3 is TGTGCCAGCTCAGCAGACAGTAGCTCCTACGAGCAGTACTTC.

This clone was observed once. V usage is TRBV29-1 and J usage is TRBJ1-1; 7 bases are shared with TRBD1. After removal of 6 bases from V and 0 bases from J, the junction contained 10 bases not matched to a gene. Germline loops: CDR1 SQVTM, CDR2 ANQGSEA. This CDR3 contains 15 residues. CDR3 sequence reads: CSVKWDSVMNTEAFF. The CDR3, as DNA: TGCAGCGTCAAGTGGGACAGCGTCATGAACACTGAAGCTTTCTTT.

This clone was seen a handful of times. This sequence joins TRBV18 and TRBJ2-7, with D unresolved. V dropped 3 bases and J dropped 4 bases, with 16 bases sitting between them. Germline V gene sequence: CDR1 KGHSH, CDR2 LQKENI. CDR3 length equals 15 residues. DNA of the CDR3: TGTGCCAGCTCACCCGGCAGCCTCCGGGTGTACGAGCAGTACTTC. Translated, it gives CASSPGSLRVYEQYF.

The V call is TRBV19, the J call TRBJ1-1; the D is unclear. Germline-derived CDR1 and CDR2 are LNHDA and SQIVND (reference sequence). The CDR3 is made up of 12 amino acids. Trimming left V 5 bases short and J 1 base short, with 5 bases between. The CDR3 DNA reads as TGTGCCAGTAGTGCAGGGAACACTGAAGCTTTCTTT. Its translation is CASSAGNTEAFF.

This chain joins TRBV7-8 and TRBJ2-1; 10 bases match TRBD2. Germline V gives CDR1 SGHVS, CDR2 FQNEAQ. The CDR3 runs 19 residues. With 0 bases clipped from V and 5 bases from J, the junction kept 13 bases outside the gene matches. As DNA, the CDR3 is TGTGCCAGCAGCTTAGCGCACCCCTTAGCGGGGGGCAGGCACAATGAGCAGTTCTTC. Residues: CASSLAHPLAGGRHNEQFF. The whole variable domain, filled in from reference TRBV7-8 and TRBJ2-1, reads GAGVSQSPRYKVAKRGQDVALRCDPISGHVSLFWYQQALGQGPEFLTYFQNEAQLDKSGLPSDRFFAERPEGSVSTLKIQRTQQEDSAVYLCASSLAHPLAGGRHNEQFFGPGTRLTVL.

The chain joins TRBV7-2 to TRBJ2-5, with 10 bases matching TRBD2. CDR1 is SGHTA, CDR2 FQGNSA, per germline. V lost 2 bases, J lost 5 bases, and 5 bases stayed unmatched. The CDR3 loop spans 15 amino acids. For the CDR3, the DNA is TGTGCCAGCAGCTTACAGCGGGGGGGCAGGGAGACCCAGTACTTC. It specifies CASSLQRGGRETQYF.

V is TRBV18 and J is TRBJ1-1, with unresolved D. With 8 bases removed from V and 0 bases from J, the gap between germline ends came to 19 bases. Germline-derived CDR1 and CDR2 are KGHSH and LQKENI. The CDR3 is 16 residues long. The CDR3 here is CASASRALGVNTEAFF. CDR3 bases: TGTGCCAGCGCTAGCCGGGCCCTAGGAGTGAACACTGAAGCTTTCTTT.

The rearrangement joins TRBV29-1 to TRBJ2-7; perhaps TRBD2 as D (7 bases). The V end was cut by 1 base, the J end by 4 bases, with 17 bases between. From germline, CDR1 is SQVTM and CDR2 ANQGSEA. The CDR3 contains 15 residues. The CDR3 DNA reads as TGCAGCGTTGAAGTCGCGGGGGCCCCGGGATACGAGCAGTACTTC. This gives the protein CSVEVAGAPGYEQYF.

In its sample, this clone was seen once. The rearrangement links TRBV27 to TRBJ2-1; D call uncertain. The CDR3 consists of 15 residues. Trimming pared 6 bases from V and 5 bases from J, leaving 17 bases between. CDR1 is MNHEY and CDR2 is SMNVEV in the germline V gene (reference sequence). Written as DNA, the CDR3 is TGTGCCAGCAGAGCCCGTAGCACGTTAGACAATGAGCAGTTCTTC. Its protein is CASRARSTLDNEQFF.

This clone was detected only a few times. This chain links TRBV28 with TRBJ1-2; TRBD1 matches 7 bases. Germline CDR1 and CDR2: MDHEN and SYDVKM. This CDR3 comprises 13 residues. V dropped 7 bases and J dropped 7; count of bases not matched to a gene: 9. The CDR3 nucleotides are TGTGCCAGCATCTCAGGGGGGCGGGGTGGCTACACCTTC. Amino acids: CASISGGRGGYTF.

The chain employs TRBV19 and TRBJ1-1; D remains unclear. Germline V gene data show CDR1 as LNHDA and CDR2 as SQIVND (reference sequence). The germline V and J ends were trimmed by 3 bases and 1 base, with 9 bases remaining between them. The CDR3 is 14 residues long. CDR3 residues: CASSMRRSNTEAFF. Written as DNA, the CDR3 is TGTGCCAGTAGTATGAGGAGATCGAACACTGAAGCTTTCTTT.

This sequence joins TRBV19 and TRBJ2-6; 12 bases agree with TRBD1. There are 19 residues in the CDR3. Losses at the gene ends were 3 bases for V and 3 bases for J; bases not matched to a gene: 9. From germline, CDR1 is LNHDA and CDR2 SQIVND (reference sequence). CDR3 coding DNA: TGTGCCAGTAGTATGGGGGGACAGGGGGCGCGTCGTGGGGCCAACGTCCTGACTTTC. The encoded protein is CASSMGGQGARRGANVLTF.

The chain combines TRBV30 with TRBJ1-6; 8 nucleotides match TRBD1. The CDR3 totals 13 residues. Germline lookup yields CDR1 GTSNPN and CDR2 SVGIG (reference sequence). The trim removed 5 bases at V and 11 bases at J, leaving 8 bases unmatched. This chain's CDR3 is CAWFPGGMAPLHF. In DNA form, the CDR3 reads TGTGCCTGGTTCCCAGGGGGCATGGCACCCCTCCACTTT.

The chain couples TRBV7-2 to TRBJ2-1; 10 positions agree with TRBD1. The CDR3 spans 16 residues. The V segment lost 1 base and the J segment 6 bases; nucleotides outside the gene matches: 6. Looked up from germline, CDR1 is SGHTA and CDR2 is FQGNSA. DNA for the CDR3: TGTGCCAGCAGCTTAGACACGGGACAGGGGAGCAATGAGCAGTTCTTC. Translation gives CASSLDTGQGSNEQFF.

This chain links TRBV18 with TRBJ1-5, with D perhaps TRBD1 (6 bases). V lost 3 bases and J lost 0, with 12 bases in between. Germline V lookup: CDR1 KGHSH, CDR2 LQKENI. This CDR3 contains 16 residues. CDR3 DNA: TGTGCCAGCTCACCCGGGACACCGAATAGCAATCAGCCCCAGCATTTT. Its translation: CASSPGTPNSNQPQHF.

The chain combines TRBV7-7 with TRBJ2-2; a possible D gene is TRBD2 (6 bases). V shed 5 bases and J shed 5 bases, with 12 bases lying between them. The CDR3 runs 14 residues. Looked up from germline, CDR1 is SSHAT and CDR2 is FNYEAQ (reference sequence). The CDR3: CASSPGESTGELFF. CDR3 coding DNA: TGTGCCAGCAGCCCGGGGGAGTCGACCGGGGAGCTGTTTTTT.

The V gene is TRBV27, the J gene TRBJ1-4; 8 bases fit TRBD1. Germline loops: CDR1 MNHEY, CDR2 SMNVEV (reference sequence). Trimming took 4 bases from V and 5 from J; bases not matched to a gene: 6. The CDR3 spans 15 residues. The CDR3 DNA follows: TGTGCCAGCAGTTCCCCGGACAGGGAGAATGAAAAACTGTTTTTT. Translation gives CASSSPDRENEKLFF.

The chain combines TRBV10-3 with TRBJ1-3; tentative D call: TRBD1 (5 bases). V was clipped by 6 bases and J by 1 base, with 10 bases between them. Germline loops: CDR1 ENHRY, CDR2 SYGVKD. The CDR3 contains 14 residues. As DNA, the CDR3 is TGTGCCATCAGGGGGGAGGCATCTGGAAACACCATATATTTT. It is translated as CAIRGEASGNTIYF.

The chain couples TRBV19 to TRBJ2-2, with D perhaps matching TRBD1 (6 bases). CDR1 and CDR2 from the germline V gene are LNHDA and SQIVND (reference sequence). The CDR3 is made up of 15 amino acids. V dropped 5 bases and J dropped 4 bases, with 14 bases sitting between them. The CDR3 loop is CASSWNPRGTGELFF. The CDR3 region has the DNA TGTGCCAGTAGTTGGAACCCCAGGGGCACCGGGGAGCTGTTTTTT.

The chain carries TRBV18 and TRBJ2-5; perhaps TRBD2 as D (5 bases). Germline-derived CDR1 and CDR2 are KGHSH and LQKENI. The CDR3 sequence is 14 residues long. V was pared by 1 base and J by 1 base, with 7 bases between. In nucleotides, the CDR3 is TGTGCCAGCTCACCACTAGGGAGCCAAGAGACCCAGTACTTC. Its protein is CASSPLGSQETQYF.

The rearrangement joins TRBV2 to TRBJ2-7; D is uncertain. Trimming left V 3 bases short and J 1 base short, with 7 bases between. The CDR3 contains 13 residues. The germline V gene has CDR1 SNHLY and CDR2 FYNNEI. CDR3 in amino acids: CASSEHSSYEQYF. The CDR3 DNA follows: TGTGCCAGCAGTGAGCACAGTTCCTACGAGCAGTACTTC.

CDR3 loop: CASRGGAENNEQFF. The CDR3 bases are TGTGCCAGCAGGGGGGGGGCCGAAAACAATGAGCAGTTCTTC. The V gene is TRBV6-5, the J gene TRBJ2-1; possible D gene TRBD2, 7 bases. The CDR3 spans 14 residues. V was clipped by 6 bases and J by 5 bases, with 14 bases between them. Germline CDR1 reads MNHEY; CDR2 reads SVGAGI.

This clone was counted once. This chain connects TRBV6-1 to TRBJ2-7; 9 nucleotides align to TRBD2. The CDR3 extends over 15 amino acids. Germline V CDR1 and CDR2: MNHNS, SASEGT. Germline trimming cut 1 base from V and 1 base from J; bases unmatched to any gene: 2. The CDR3 loop reads CASSEGLAGSYEQYF. CDR3 nucleotide sequence: TGTGCCAGCAGTGAAGGCCTAGCGGGGTCCTACGAGCAGTACTTC.

This clone was seen a single time. The rearrangement links TRBV6-5 to TRBJ2-7; D uncertain. This CDR3 has 13 amino acids. Trimming pared 7 bases from V and 2 bases from J, leaving 12 bases between. Germline CDR1 reads MNHEY; CDR2 reads SVGAGI. CDR3 in amino acids: CASTHPVTYEQYF. CDR3 bases: TGTGCCAGCACCCACCCGGTAACCTACGAGCAGTACTTC.

The chain couples TRBV15 to TRBJ1-2; tentative D call: TRBD1 (5 bases). The CDR3 sequence is 15 residues long. In germline, CDR1 is LNHNV, CDR2 YYDKDF (reference sequence). Trimming cost V 2 bases and J 1 base, with 11 bases left between them. The CDR3 reads CATSRLGGDNYGYTF. The CDR3 DNA follows: TGTGCCACCAGCAGACTCGGGGGGGATAACTATGGCTACACCTTC.

This rearrangement joins TRBV11-3 to TRBJ2-7; TRBD1 matches 7 bases. Germline CDR1 is SGHNT and CDR2 is YENEEA. The J segment lost 2 bases and the V segment lost 5 bases, leaving 9 bases of the junction unmatched. CDR3 size: 15 residues. Written as DNA, the CDR3 is TGTGCCAGCAGCCCATCGGGGACAGTCACCTACGAGCAGTACTTC. It yields the protein CASSPSGTVTYEQYF.